The 20 T cell receptor beta chains in this list originate from one sample, sequenced in a study of TIL therapy for anti-PD-1-resistant metastatic lung cancer. Time point described: pre-treatment sample, taken before nivolumab and TIL therapy. Pleural nodules or supraclavicular lymph nodes made up most of the excised metastases sampled. Sequencing used immunoSEQ v3. Data came from immunoSEQ multiplex PCR; TCRdb stores just in-frame clones and leaves some out. There are about 26,000 clones in the sample; roughly 63% occur only once, and more than 15% lies in the top ten. This specimen was tumor tissue, taken at baseline. The source is a woman aged 25 to 80 with non-small cell lung cancer.

This chain connects TRBV6-6 to TRBJ2-1, with TRBD2 as a possible D gene (5 bases). Germline V gives CDR1 MNHNY, CDR2 SVGAGI (reference sequence). CDR3 length: 11 amino acids. Trimming took 5 bases from V and 9 from J, leaving 8 bases between them. CDR3 sequence reads: CASSESGEQFF. DNA for the CDR3: TGTGCCAGCAGTGAAAGCGGTGAGCAGTTCTTC.

This chain links TRBV18 with TRBJ2-3, with D hard to call. The CDR3 has 12 residues. Germline loops: CDR1 KGHSH, CDR2 LQKENI. Trimming left V 1 base short and J 4 bases short, with 3 bases between. CDR3 in amino acids: CASSPRSDTQYF. CDR3 bases: TGTGCCAGCTCACCACGATCAGATACGCAGTATTTT.

The chain links TRBV14 to TRBJ1-4, with a possible D match to TRBD1 (6 bases). The CDR3 extends over 15 amino acids. Germline V gene lookup returns CDR1 SGHDN and CDR2 FVKESK. V lost 1 base and J 7 bases, leaving 13 bases between the germline ends. This chain's CDR3 is CASSQVGAGAEKLFF. The CDR3 DNA follows: TGTGCCAGCAGCCAAGTCGGGGCAGGGGCTGAAAAACTGTTTTTT.

The chain is built from TRBV6-5 and TRBJ2-6; D not certain. Looked up from germline, CDR1 is MNHEY and CDR2 is SVGAGI. Trimming took 7 bases from V and 2 from J, leaving 12 bases between them. This CDR3 has 15 amino acids. Written as DNA, the CDR3 is TGTGCCAGCAAAATTCGGGTAGCTGGGGCCAACGTCCTGACTTTC. This translates into CASKIRVAGANVLTF.

V gene TRBV15 combines with J gene TRBJ2-3; D gene uncertain. The germline V gene encodes CDR1 LNHNV and CDR2 YYDKDF (reference sequence). This CDR3 has 16 residues. Trimming removed 0 bases at V and 0 bases at J, with 10 bases between. The DNA for the CDR3 is TGTGCCACCAGCAGAGATCGTCGGGCTAGCACAGATACGCAGTATTTT. It is translated as CATSRDRRASTDTQYF.

The V and J genes are TRBV5-1 and TRBJ1-2; 8 bases are shared with TRBD1. There are 14 residues in the CDR3. Trimming took 7 bases from V and 3 from J; bases not matched to a gene: 8. Germline V gene sequence: CDR1 SGHRS, CDR2 YFSETQ. CDR3 sequence (DNA): TGCGCCAGCGGTCCGGACAGGGCCGACTATGGCTACACCTTC. Residues: CASGPDRADYGYTF.

This rearrangement joins TRBV27 to TRBJ2-3; D is ambiguous. V was clipped by 6 bases and J by 0 bases, with 19 bases between them. The CDR3 is 17 amino acids. The germline V gene has CDR1 MNHEY and CDR2 SMNVEV (reference sequence). CDR3 sequence: CASSLIGQVTSTDTQYF. The CDR3 coding sequence is TGTGCCAGCAGCTTAATAGGGCAGGTTACTAGCACAGATACGCAGTATTTT.

V gene TRBV7-7 combines with J gene TRBJ2-5, with 7 bases aligning to TRBD2. Germline CDR1 is SSHAT and CDR2 is FNYEAQ (reference sequence). The V and J ends lost 2 bases and 1 base, in that order; junction bases with no gene match: 10. The CDR3 runs to 17 residues. The chain's CDR3 is CASSLSGGLELQETQYF. The CDR3 nucleotides read TGTGCCAGCAGCTTAAGCGGAGGACTAGAACTCCAAGAGACCCAGTACTTC. Complete variable domain (other parts from reference TRBV7-7 and TRBJ2-5): GAGVSQSPRYKVTKRGQDVTLRCDPISSHATLYWYQQALGQGPEFLTYFNYEAQPDKSGLPSDRFSAERPEGSISTLTIQRTEQRDSAMYRCASSLSGGLELQETQYFGPGTRLLVL.

This clone was recorded a few times. In DNA form, the CDR3 reads TGTGCCAGCAGCTTAAGTTTTGCTGGCACCAACACCGGGGAGCTGTTTTTT. This encodes CASSLSFAGTNTGELFF. The V call is TRBV11-3, the J call TRBJ2-2, with D unresolved. Germline lookup yields CDR1 SGHNT and CDR2 YENEEA. Trimming removed 2 bases from V and 2 bases from J, with 15 bases in between. CDR3 length: 17 amino acids.

The chain has TRBV5-6 and TRBJ2-1; D possibly corresponds to TRBD2 (5 bases). The CDR3 sequence is 15 residues long. Germline CDR1 is SGHDT and CDR2 is YYEEEE. The V end was cut by 4 bases, the J end by 0 bases, with 11 bases between. In nucleotides, the CDR3 is TGTGCCAGCAGCCAGGACTTGAGCTCCTACAATGAGCAGTTCTTC. It encodes CASSQDLSSYNEQFF. The full variable domain, its missing parts supplied by reference TRBV5-6 and TRBJ2-1, is DAGVTQSPTHLIKTRGQQVTLRCSPKSGHDTVSWYQQALGQGPQFIFQYYEEEERQRGNFPDRFSGHQFPNYSSELNVNALLLGDSALYLCASSQDLSSYNEQFFGPGTRLTVL.

This rearrangement joins TRBV19 to TRBJ1-3, with no clear D. This CDR3 region has 14 residues. Per germline, CDR1 LNHDA and CDR2 SQIVND (reference sequence). Trimming took 7 bases from V and 3 from J, leaving 13 bases between them. The CDR3 sequence: CASKGIDRGNTIYF. DNA of the CDR3: TGTGCCAGTAAAGGTATAGACCGTGGAAACACCATATATTTT.

The gene calls are TRBV7-9 and TRBJ2-1; D is undetermined. Germline loops: CDR1 SEHNR, CDR2 FQNEAQ (reference sequence). The CDR3 is 12 amino acids. The germline V and J ends were trimmed by 7 bases and 4 bases, with 8 bases remaining between them. CDR3 sequence reads: CASTPRYNEQFF. Written as DNA, the CDR3 is TGTGCCAGCACCCCCAGATACAATGAGCAGTTCTTC.

CDR3 DNA sequence: TGCAGCGTCGCCGGGACAGGGATCACAGATACGCAGTATTTT. Its translation is CSVAGTGITDTQYF. The V call is TRBV29-1, the J call TRBJ2-3; 9 bases match TRBD1. Trimming cost V 6 bases and J 2 bases; bases outside gene matches: 6. CDR3 length: 14 amino acids. Germline V gives CDR1 SQVTM, CDR2 ANQGSEA.

This clone was detected only once. The chain uses TRBV19 and TRBJ1-3, with D perhaps matching TRBD1 (6 bases). Germline V CDR1 and CDR2: LNHDA, SQIVND (reference sequence). The V gene lost 5 bases and the J gene lost 2 bases, with 10 bases spanning the gap. CDR3 size: 14 residues. The CDR3 nucleotides are TGTGCCAGTAGTTTCCGGGACACTGGAAACACCATATATTTT. Its protein product is CASSFRDTGNTIYF.

This clone appeared a few times. The V call is TRBV6-1, the J call TRBJ2-7; D may be TRBD2 (6 bases). Germline V gives CDR1 MNHNS, CDR2 SASEGT. The CDR3 sequence is 14 residues long. With 4 bases removed from V and 0 bases from J, the gap between germline ends came to 10 bases. The CDR3 DNA reads TGTGCCAGCAGTGGGTGGACTATCTCCTACGAGCAGTACTTC. This translates into CASSGWTISYEQYF.

The rearrangement links TRBV6-5 to TRBJ1-1; D ambiguous. Trimming pared 10 bases from V and 3 bases from J, leaving 12 bases between. The length of the CDR3 is 12 residues. Germline CDR1 and CDR2: MNHEY and SVGAGI. The CDR3 reads CATSRSDTEAFF. The CDR3 bases are TGTGCCACCTCGCGGTCGGACACTGAAGCTTTCTTT.

The chain combines TRBV7-6 with TRBJ2-1; D might be TRBD1 (5 bases). Per germline, CDR1 SGHVS and CDR2 FNYEAQ. The CDR3 consists of 12 residues. Trimming left V 1 base short and J 8 bases short, with 6 bases between. CDR3 sequence: CASSLEGDEQFF. CDR3 sequence (DNA): TGTGCCAGCAGCTTAGAAGGGGATGAGCAGTTCTTC.

The chain links TRBV5-1 to TRBJ2-5; D perhaps matches TRBD1 (7 bases). The CDR3 contains 15 residues. CDR1 SGHRS and CDR2 YFSETQ come from the germline V gene. The V gene lost 4 bases and the J gene lost 0 bases, with 13 bases spanning the gap. CDR3 in DNA: TGCGCCAGCAGCCTGGAGGGGACAGACCAAGAGACCCAGTACTTC. Its translation: CASSLEGTDQETQYF.

V usage is TRBV6-1 and J usage is TRBJ2-5; no firm D call. The CDR3 is 10 amino acids. The ends were cut back, 7 bases at V and 5 bases at J, with 5 bases in the middle. CDR1 MNHNS and CDR2 SASEGT come from the germline V gene. The CDR3 DNA sequence: TGTGCCAGCAAATTGGAGACCCAGTACTTC. Translation gives CASKLETQYF.

This clone was counted a few times. The J gene is TRBJ2-1, the V gene TRBV5-1; TRBD2 aligns across 14 bases. The ends lost 4 bases at V and 9 bases at J; junction bases unmatched: 12. CDR3 length: 17 residues. Per the germline V gene, CDR1 is SGHRS and CDR2 is YFSETQ. CDR3 sequence (DNA): TGCGCCAGCAGCCCGACGACCGGGACTAGCGGGAGAGGTGAGCAGTTCTTC. It encodes CASSPTTGTSGRGEQFF. Variable domain in full (rest from reference TRBV5-1 and TRBJ2-1): KAGVTQTPRYLIKTRGQQVTLSCSPISGHRSVSWYQQTPGQGLQFLFEYFSETQRNKGNFPGRFSGRQFSNSRSEMNVSTLELGDSALYLCASSPTTGTSGRGEQFFGPGTRLTVL.